The rows below give T cell receptor beta chains drawn from one sample of a study of T cells after yellow fever vaccination. MiXCR, run by TCRdb on the 5' RACE reads, gives a single entry per CDR3 protein. The sample shows 65,000 to 90,000 distinct CDR3 sequences, roughly 15% of them seen only once. The sequencing here drew on CD8+ T cells not binding an NS4B(214-222) dextramer, sorted from PBMCs, taken less than 25 days after the first yellow fever vaccination. Every receptor here comes from a man younger than 35 who received the YFV17D yellow fever vaccine. Both conserved end residues are part of each CDR3. The order of the fields is V gene, J gene, CDR3 length, clone size, D gene, CDR3 DNA, CDR3 protein. A D gene is named only where the DNA matches it firmly. The listing skips clone size in some rows; elsewhere it reads once, few, many or a size class.

v_gene: TRBV2
j_gene: TRBJ2-1
len: 14
abundance: many
d_gene: .
CDR3nt: TGTGCCAGCCGACCGGGACTCGAGCAGCCTGAGCAGTTCTTC
CDR3aa: CASRPGLEQPEQFF

v_gene: TRBV20-1
j_gene: TRBJ2-5
len: 14
abundance: many
d_gene: .
CDR3nt: TGCAGTGCTAGAGACCGGACTGTTCAAGAGACCCAGTACTTC
CDR3aa: CSARDRTVQETQYF

v_gene: TRBV13
j_gene: TRBJ2-3
len: 14
abundance: many
d_gene: .
CDR3nt: TGTGCCAGCAGCTTAGAAGGAAGCACAGATACGCAGTATTTT
CDR3aa: CASSLEGSTDTQYF

v_gene: TRBV29-1
j_gene: TRBJ2-5
len: 13
abundance: few
d_gene: .
CDR3nt: TGCAGCGTTGAACCTCGGGGGATCGAGACCCAGTACTTC
CDR3aa: CSVEPRGIETQYF

v_gene: TRBV6-5
j_gene: TRBJ1-1
len: 12
abundance: few
d_gene: .
CDR3nt: TGTGCCAGCAGTCGCGACGGAGTAGAAGCTTTCTTT
CDR3aa: CASSRDGVEAFF

v_gene: TRBV5-4
j_gene: TRBJ2-2
len: 17
abundance: few
d_gene: .
CDR3nt: TGTGCCAGCAGCTCTCTATCGGCCAGGCACAACACCGGGGAGCTGTTTTTT
CDR3aa: CASSSLSARHNTGELFF

v_gene: TRBV10-3
j_gene: TRBJ1-3
len: 16
abundance: .
d_gene: .
CDR3nt: TGTGCCATCAGCCCTAGTAGCTATCCGAATAGGAACACCATATATTTT
CDR3aa: CAISPSSYPNRNTIYF

v_gene: TRBV2
j_gene: TRBJ2-7
len: 15
abundance: few
d_gene: TRBD2
CDR3nt: TGTGCCAGCAGTGAATGGCGGGGGGCCTCCTACGAGCAGTACTTC
CDR3aa: CASSEWRGASYEQYF

v_gene: TRBV5-6
j_gene: TRBJ2-7
len: 15
abundance: .
d_gene: TRBD1
CDR3nt: TGTGCCAGCACCTCCCCGGACAGGGGGGCCTACGAGCAGTACTTC
CDR3aa: CASTSPDRGAYEQYF

v_gene: TRBV9
j_gene: TRBJ2-5
len: 12
abundance: few
d_gene: .
CDR3nt: TGTGCCAGCAGCGTAGACGGGCAGACCCAGTACTTC
CDR3aa: CASSVDGQTQYF